Listed here are 27 T cell receptor beta chains from one sample, sequenced in a study of blood T cell repertoires in COVID-19. Repertoires were generated with immunoSEQ multiplex PCR, while TCRdb's copy carries only in-frame clones and drops some. The sample has under 200,000 clones, approximately 80% seen once; the top ten hold about 1.5%. The specimen was peripheral blood. The source of these receptors is a human donor in a cohort sampled during active COVID-19.

The rearrangement links TRBV5-5 to TRBJ2-2; TRBD1 matches 10 bases. CDR1 is SGHKS and CDR2 is YYEKEE in the germline V gene (reference sequence). The CDR3 runs 16 residues. V lost 4 bases and J lost 4; bases outside the gene matches: 7. The CDR3 region is CASSPVRQGATGELFF. The CDR3 coding sequence is TGTGCCAGCAGCCCGGTTAGACAGGGGGCCACCGGGGAGCTGTTTTTT.

This clone was recorded only once. This chain joins TRBV5-4 and TRBJ2-3; 7 nucleotides match TRBD2. The CDR3 consists of 16 residues. J lost 1 base, V lost 1 base, and 6 bases had no gene match. Germline lookup yields CDR1 SGHNT and CDR2 YYREEE (reference sequence). CDR3 amino acids: CASSLPSGERTDTQYF. CDR3 in DNA: TGTGCCAGCAGCTTGCCCAGCGGGGAACGCACAGATACGCAGTATTTT.

The rearrangement uses TRBV12-2 and TRBJ2-3; the tabulated D call, TRBD2, remains unverified against the DNA. TRBV12-2 counts as a pseudogene. The CDR3 consists of 14 residues. CDR3 region: CASRTGGGLGTQYF. In nucleotides, the CDR3 is TGTGCAAGTCGTACGGGGGGCGGACTGGGTACGCAGTATTTT.

The chain is built from TRBV7-9 and TRBJ2-3; TRBD2 is a possible D gene (7 bases). With 2 bases removed from V and 5 bases from J, the gap between germline ends came to 17 bases. The CDR3 runs to 16 residues. The germline gives CDR1 SEHNR, CDR2 FQNEAQ (reference sequence). The CDR3 protein is CASSLFSGGPKDTQYF. As DNA, the CDR3 is TGTGCCAGCAGCTTATTTTCCGGGGGGCCAAAAGATACGCAGTATTTT.

The gene calls are TRBV5-4 and TRBJ2-7; 7 bases match TRBD2. CDR3 length equals 14 residues. Per the germline V gene, CDR1 is SGHNT and CDR2 is YYREEE (reference sequence). J lost 2 bases, V lost 4 bases, and 6 bases had no gene match. In DNA, the CDR3 is TGTGCCAGCAGCCGATCCGGGACTACCTACGAGCAGTACTTC. Protein sequence: CASSRSGTTYEQYF.

V and J are TRBV6-1 and TRBJ2-3, with D perhaps TRBD2 (6 bases). In germline, CDR1 is MNHNS, CDR2 SASEGT. This CDR3 has 14 amino acids. Trimming removed 3 bases at V and 2 bases at J, with 9 bases between. In DNA form, the CDR3 reads TGTGCCAGCAGTGAGGGCGGGGCCACAGATACGCAGTATTTT. Its translation: CASSEGGATDTQYF.

This rearrangement joins TRBV3-1 (or the pseudogene TRBV3-2) to TRBJ2-7, with D perhaps matching TRBD1 (5 bases). V lost 4 bases to trimming and J lost 0 bases, with 13 bases between them. The germline CDR1 and CDR2 sequences are LGHDT and YNNKEL (reference sequence). CDR3 length: 15 residues. The chain's CDR3 is CASSLIVTDSYEQYF. As DNA, the CDR3 is TGTGCCAGCAGCCTCATCGTGACAGACTCCTACGAGCAGTACTTC.

This clone was counted a single time. The chain recombines TRBV7-6 with TRBJ2-7; 7 bases fit TRBD1. This CDR3 is built from 14 residues. With V trimmed by 5 bases and J by 6 bases, 10 bases remained unmatched. The germline V gene has CDR1 SGHVS and CDR2 FNYEAQ. For the CDR3, the DNA is TGTGCCAGCAGCGACCCGGGACAGAAAGGCGAGCAGTACTTC. Translated: CASSDPGQKGEQYF.

The V and J genes are TRBV5-1 and TRBJ1-1; D uncertain. This CDR3 has 15 amino acids. The germline CDR1 and CDR2 sequences are SGHRS and YFSETQ. V was trimmed by 0 bases and J by 5 bases, leaving 14 bases between them. CDR3 region: CASSLDHLRGTEAFF. In DNA, the CDR3 is TGCGCCAGCAGCTTGGATCACTTAAGAGGGACTGAAGCTTTCTTT.

V and J are TRBV5-4 and TRBJ1-1; 9 nucleotides match TRBD1. V shed 0 bases and J 3 bases; nucleotides not matched to a gene: 3. Germline CDR1 is SGHNT and CDR2 is YYREEE (reference sequence). CDR3 size: 15 residues. The CDR3 protein is CASSLAGQGYTEAFF. For the CDR3, the DNA is TGTGCCAGCAGCTTGGCGGGACAGGGCTACACTGAAGCTTTCTTT.

The table lists this clone with a count of one. This rearrangement joins TRBV7-2 to TRBJ1-2; 11 bases agree with TRBD1. From germline, CDR1 is SGHTA and CDR2 FQGNSA. The CDR3 spans 15 residues. With V trimmed by 7 bases and J by 1 base, 5 bases remained unmatched. DNA for the CDR3: TGTGCCAGCATCCCGGACAGGGGGCATAACTATGGCTACACCTTC. It yields the protein CASIPDRGHNYGYTF.

The gene calls are TRBV4-3 and TRBJ2-7; 9 bases map to TRBD2. This CDR3 contains 17 residues. V shed 0 bases and J 0 bases; nucleotides not matched to a gene: 6. Germline V gene lookup returns CDR1 LGHNA and CDR2 YSLEER. The DNA of the CDR3 is TGCGCCAGCAGCCAAGATTGGGCGGGGGGGAGCTCCTACGAGCAGTACTTC. Its protein product is CASSQDWAGGSSYEQYF.

This chain links TRBV19 with TRBJ1-4; D might be TRBD1 (5 bases). The V end was cut by 5 bases, the J end by 8 bases, with 21 bases between. Per germline, CDR1 LNHDA and CDR2 SQIVND (reference sequence). The CDR3 has 16 residues. CDR3 sequence reads: CASSLGEKGPGEKLFF. CDR3 nucleotides: TGTGCCAGTAGTTTAGGGGAGAAGGGTCCGGGGGAAAAACTGTTTTTT. The variable domain in full, completed from reference TRBV19 and TRBJ1-4, reads DGGITQSPKYLFRKEGQNVTLSCEQNLNHDAMYWYRQDPGQGLRLIYYSQIVNDFQKGDIAEGYSVSREKKESFPLTVTSAQKNPTAFYLCASSLGEKGPGEKLFFGSGTQLSVL.

V usage is TRBV18 and J usage is TRBJ2-7, with a possible D match to TRBD1 (6 bases). CDR1 is KGHSH and CDR2 is LQKENI in the germline V gene. V lost 6 bases and J lost 0, with 15 bases in between. This CDR3 has 15 amino acids. The CDR3 sequence: CASSRSGASSYEQYF. DNA for the CDR3: TGTGCCAGCTCGCGTTCAGGGGCTAGCTCCTACGAGCAGTACTTC.

The genes are TRBV27 and TRBJ1-3; TRBD1 might be the D (5 bases). V shed 4 bases and J shed 0 bases, with 10 bases lying between them. The CDR3 is 15 amino acids. Germline lookup yields CDR1 MNHEY and CDR2 SMNVEV (reference sequence). CDR3 protein: CASSWGPPSGNTIYF. CDR3 nucleotide sequence: TGTGCCAGCAGTTGGGGCCCACCCTCTGGAAACACCATATATTTT.

The chain's CDR3 is CASTTAGGRNHEQYF. The CDR3 nucleotides read TGTGCCAGCACGACAGCGGGCGGGAGAAATCACGAGCAGTACTTC. The chain couples TRBV18 to TRBJ2-7; 7 bases are a match to TRBD2. Trimming cost V 8 bases and J 5 bases; bases outside gene matches: 15. The CDR3 covers 15 residues. Germline CDR1 and CDR2: KGHSH and LQKENI.

The V call is TRBV5-8, the J call TRBJ1-5, with a possible D match to TRBD1 (5 bases). CDR3 length: 17 amino acids. Trimming stripped 0 bases from V and 7 bases from J, with 20 bases between. Germline-derived CDR1 and CDR2 are SGHTS and YDEGEE. Written as DNA, the CDR3 is TGTGCCAGCAGCTTGGGGTCCAGACCAAGGGGAGGCCAGCCCCAGCATTTT. It codes for CASSLGSRPRGGQPQHF. The variable domain in full, with the rest retrieved from reference TRBV5-8 and TRBJ1-5, is EAGVTQSPTHLIKTRGQQATLRCSPISGHTSVYWYQQALGLGLQFLLWYDEGEERNRGNFPPRFSGRQFPNYSSELNVNALELEDSALYLCASSLGSRPRGGQPQHFGDGTRLSIL.

The chain links TRBV12-3 or TRBV12-4 to TRBJ2-7, with D perhaps TRBD2 (5 bases). This CDR3 comprises 12 residues. V was trimmed by 7 bases and J by 2 bases, leaving 9 bases between them. The CDR3 nucleotides are TGTGCCAGCAACTCCGGGACCTACGAGCAGTACTTC. It codes for CASNSGTYEQYF.

In this sample, this clone turned up a few times. The sample has other DNA sequences that encode this CDR3 too. The gene calls are TRBV4-1 and TRBJ2-7; 7 bases match TRBD1. The CDR3 extends over 13 amino acids. Trimming at V came to 0 bases and at J to 7 bases, leaving 3 bases not matched to a gene. Per the germline V gene, CDR1 is MGHRA and CDR2 is YSYEKL. Here the CDR3 reads CASSQDRGLEQYF. The CDR3 nucleotides read TGCGCCAGCAGCCAAGATAGGGGGCTAGAGCAGTACTTC.

The chain carries TRBV11-2 and TRBJ2-6, with TRBD2 matching 7 bases. CDR3 length equals 16 residues. Germline assignment: CDR1 SGHAT and CDR2 FQNNGV. V shed 4 bases, J shed 4 bases, and the junction held 7 bases outside the gene matches. The CDR3 region is CASSSPRGGGANVLTF. DNA of the CDR3: TGTGCCAGCAGCTCCCCCCGCGGGGGAGGGGCCAACGTCCTGACTTTC.

This chain connects TRBV4-2 to TRBJ2-1; D possibly corresponds to TRBD2 (7 bases). Germline-derived CDR1 and CDR2 are LGHNA and YNFKEQ. The CDR3 contains 15 residues. Trimming removed 2 bases from V and 0 bases from J, with 8 bases in between. The CDR3 bases are TGTGCCAGCAGCCAAAGGGGGGGCTCCTACAATGAGCAGTTCTTC. Residues: CASSQRGGSYNEQFF.

The V call is TRBV5-1, the J call TRBJ2-7, with D possibly matching TRBD1 (6 bases). V lost 0 bases and J lost 3, with 7 bases in between. The CDR3 consists of 13 residues. Germline V gives CDR1 SGHRS, CDR2 YFSETQ. The CDR3, as DNA: TGCGCCAGCAGCTTGGAGACAGGCTACGAGCAGTACTTC. Translated, it gives CASSLETGYEQYF.

The chain recombines TRBV10-2 with TRBJ2-7, with TRBD1 identical over 7 bases. The V gene's germline CDR1 is WSHSY and CDR2 SAAADI. This CDR3 region has 12 residues. The junction had 2 bases not matched to a gene; V was cut back by 7 bases and J by 2 bases. The CDR3 DNA sequence: TGCGCCAGCATGGGACAGACCTACGAGCAGTACTTC. Translating gives CASMGQTYEQYF.

The chain links TRBV5-1 to TRBJ1-1, with D possibly being TRBD1 (5 bases). The CDR3 runs to 15 residues. Trimming removed 0 bases from V and 6 bases from J, with 15 bases in between. Germline loops: CDR1 SGHRS, CDR2 YFSETQ. The CDR3 protein is CASSLASGVGAEAFF. The CDR3 nucleotides are TGCGCCAGCAGCTTGGCTTCGGGGGTCGGCGCTGAAGCTTTCTTT.

This sequence joins TRBV4-1 and TRBJ2-7; TRBD2 aligns across 7 bases. From germline, CDR1 is MGHRA and CDR2 YSYEKL. V shed 4 bases, J shed 3 bases, and the junction held 0 bases outside the gene matches. CDR3 length: 12 residues. For the CDR3, the DNA is TGCGCCAGCAGCCGGGAGGGCTACGAGCAGTACTTC. Residues: CASSREGYEQYF.

DNA for the CDR3: TGTGCCAGCTCACCAACAGGGAAAATGAACACTGAAGCTTTCTTT. Amino acids: CASSPTGKMNTEAFF. The chain carries TRBV18 and TRBJ1-1; TRBD1 might be the D (6 bases). Deletions cut 2 bases from V and 0 bases from J, with 10 bases between. Germline values: CDR1 KGHSH, CDR2 LQKENI. The CDR3 spans 15 residues.

The V call is TRBV4-3, the J call TRBJ1-2; 9 bases match TRBD1. The J segment lost 6 bases and the V segment lost 4 bases, leaving 9 bases of the junction unmatched. This CDR3 is 15 amino acids long. Germline assignment: CDR1 LGHNA and CDR2 YSLEER. The CDR3 DNA reads as TGCGCCAGCAGCCCGGGACAGGGAGGCGGGGATGGCTACACCTTC. Translation: CASSPGQGGGDGYTF.